This T cell receptor (beta chain) was sequenced in a study of blood T cells in healthy people across ages. The study, taken as a whole, reports: More naive CD4+ cells and higher diversity marked long-lived donors relative to aged donors. Unsorted PBMCs blocked a conclusive comparison of naive and antigen-experienced cells.

The people who gave samples were healthy Caucasians from Russia, aged roughly 6 to 90. This clonotype was seen a handful of times. Its antigen is unidentified. Primed by a sample-barcoded 5' primer and a J-beta primer mix, a second PCR proceeded for 7 to 11 cycles. One entry per CDR3 protein results from TCRdb running MiXCR on the 5' RACE reads. The data contain 1.5 million to 2 million distinct CDR3 sequences, about 30% of them seen just once; the ten biggest clones take up approximately 7.7%. The germline gives CDR1 MNHEY, CDR2 SVGEGT. The CDR3 covers 15 residues. V was pared by 5 bases and J by 6 bases, with 17 bases between.

The sample taken for sequencing was blood. The chain joins TRBV6-2 or TRBV6-3 to TRBJ2-1; D uncertain. The TCR comes from a woman in her twenties or thirties in good health. CDR3 region: CASSLPVAWGNEQFF. The CDR3 DNA reads as TGTGCCAGCAGTCTACCTGTGGCTTGGGGCAATGAGCAGTTCTTC.